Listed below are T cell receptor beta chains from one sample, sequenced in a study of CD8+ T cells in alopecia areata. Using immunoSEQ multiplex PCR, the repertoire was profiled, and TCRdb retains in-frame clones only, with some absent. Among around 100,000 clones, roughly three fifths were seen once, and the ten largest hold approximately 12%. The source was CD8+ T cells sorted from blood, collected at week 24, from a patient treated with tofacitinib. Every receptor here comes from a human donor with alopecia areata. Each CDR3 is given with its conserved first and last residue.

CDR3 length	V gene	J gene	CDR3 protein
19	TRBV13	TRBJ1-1	CASSLTVTLTVMFNTEAFF
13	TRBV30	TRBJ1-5	CAWSEDSDQPQHF
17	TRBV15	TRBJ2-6	CATSRVGPDSGANVLTF
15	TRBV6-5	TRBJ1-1	CASSYDGGLNTEAFF
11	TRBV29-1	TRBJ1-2	CSVEAGSGYTF
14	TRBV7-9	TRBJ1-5	CASSLGETGQPQHF
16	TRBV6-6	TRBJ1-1	CASSPRQGQRNTEAFF
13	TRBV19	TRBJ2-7	CASMAGSPYEQYF
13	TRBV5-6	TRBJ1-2	CASSFQETYGYTF
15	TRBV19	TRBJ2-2	CASSIGTGSTGELFF
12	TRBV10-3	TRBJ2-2	CATTGAAGELFF
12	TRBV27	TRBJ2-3	CASSGTPPPQYF
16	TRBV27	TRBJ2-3	CASSLSLGTGTDTQYF
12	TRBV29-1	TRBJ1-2	CSVVGSGYGYTF
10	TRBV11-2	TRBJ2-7	CASSFHEQYF
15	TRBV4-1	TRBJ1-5	CASSQDWSSNQPQHF
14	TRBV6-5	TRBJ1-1	CASSYREGHLEAFF
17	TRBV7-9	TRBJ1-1	CASNIIGTGVSLTEAFF
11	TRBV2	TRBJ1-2	CAVRTAYGYTF
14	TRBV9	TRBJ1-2	CASSVADRNYGYTF
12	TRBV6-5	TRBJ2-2	CASSSNTGELFF
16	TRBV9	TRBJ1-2	CASSVAQTALHYGYTF
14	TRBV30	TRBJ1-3	CAWKEKDSGNTIYF
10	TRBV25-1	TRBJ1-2	CATSEYGYTF
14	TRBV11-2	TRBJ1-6	CASSLDGSRSPLHF
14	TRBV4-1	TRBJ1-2	CASTYNRGNYGYTF
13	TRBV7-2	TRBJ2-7	CASSSATRYEQYF
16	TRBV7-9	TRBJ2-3	CASSSRTGGYTDTQYF
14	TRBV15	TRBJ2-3	CATSEHPGGDTQYF
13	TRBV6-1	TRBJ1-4	CASRADGNEKLFF
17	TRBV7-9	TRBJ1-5	CASSQNPGPMGEKPQHF
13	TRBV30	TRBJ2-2	CAWSPVNTGELFF
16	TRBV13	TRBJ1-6	CASSPWGDSYNSPLHF
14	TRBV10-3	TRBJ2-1	CAYSGTGTYNEQFF
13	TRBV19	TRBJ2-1	CASLGDRANEQFF
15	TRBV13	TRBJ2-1	CASSLERGVYNEQFF
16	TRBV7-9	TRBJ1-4	CASSSPGGATNEKLFF
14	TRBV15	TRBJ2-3	CATSGVGAQDTQYF
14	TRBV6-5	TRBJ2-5	CASSMRGLWETQYF
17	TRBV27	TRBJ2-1	CASSLSEVRSSYNEQFF
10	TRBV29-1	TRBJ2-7	CSVRAYEQYF
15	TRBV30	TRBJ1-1	CAWDRTGVGYTEAFF
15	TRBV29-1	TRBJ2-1	CSAPQLAGGPLEQFF
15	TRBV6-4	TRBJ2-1	CASSDSSGGPPEQFF
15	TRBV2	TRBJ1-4	CASSDGQPINEKLFF